One sample yielded the 32 T cell receptor beta chains listed below, sequenced in a study of PD-L1 blockade in urothelial cancer. Described time point: peripheral blood 6 weeks after treatment start. Sequenced by immunoSEQ multiplex PCR; TCRdb stores in-frame clones only, minus some. Of 25,000 to 30,000 clones listed, around four fifths were seen once; the top ten hold under 3%. The sequences come from PBMCs, collected around atezolizumab (anti-PD-L1) treatment. The receptors were sampled from a man aged 70 or older with urothelial cancer.

V and J are TRBV29-1 and TRBJ2-7, with 9 positions matching TRBD1. Losses at the gene ends were 6 bases for V and 5 bases for J; bases not matched to a gene: 2. This CDR3 is 11 amino acids long. Germline V gene data show CDR1 as SQVTM and CDR2 as ANQGSEA. The CDR3 DNA reads as TGCAGCGTGGGACAGGGTGACGAGCAGTACTTC. It encodes CSVGQGDEQYF.

The chain uses TRBV5-1 and TRBJ2-2, with D maybe TRBD1 (6 bases). The CDR3 runs to 16 residues. CDR1 is SGHRS and CDR2 is YFSETQ in the germline V gene. V was clipped by 1 base and J by 4 bases, with 14 bases between them. This CDR3 is CASSLSTGQGTGELFF. In DNA form, the CDR3 reads TGCGCCAGCAGCTTGTCAACGGGACAAGGCACCGGGGAGCTGTTTTTT.

The rearrangement links TRBV18 to TRBJ1-1, with D perhaps TRBD1 (5 bases). V lost 5 bases and J lost 4, with 11 bases in between. The CDR3 is 13 residues long. Germline lookup yields CDR1 KGHSH and CDR2 LQKENI. The CDR3 DNA sequence: TGTGCCAGCTCATCGACAGAGCTCACTGAAGCTTTCTTT. Translated: CASSSTELTEAFF.

This clone was seen just once. As DNA, the CDR3 is TGTGCCAGCAGCCAGCGGGACAGGGGTTCGAACACTGAAGCTTTCTTT. Its protein is CASSQRDRGSNTEAFF. This chain joins TRBV7-8 and TRBJ1-1; 10 positions match TRBD1. V dropped 5 bases and J dropped 1; count of bases not matched to a gene: 7. The CDR3 is made up of 16 amino acids. CDR1 SGHVS and CDR2 FQNEAQ come from the germline V gene. The full variable domain, with the rest looked up from reference TRBV7-8 and TRBJ1-1, is GAGVSQSPRYKVAKRGQDVALRCDPISGHVSLFWYQQALGQGPEFLTYFQNEAQLDKSGLPSDRFFAERPEGSVSTLKIQRTQQEDSAVYLCASSQRDRGSNTEAFFGQGTRLTVV.

In this sample, this clone turned up a few times. This chain uses TRBV14 with TRBJ1-1; possible D gene TRBD1, 5 bases. The CDR3 consists of 17 residues. The germline CDR1 and CDR2 sequences are SGHDN and FVKESK. V was cut by 4 bases and J by 6 bases, with 24 bases left in between. The CDR3 protein is CASSLPGRSRAASEAFF. The CDR3 nucleotides read TGTGCCAGCAGCCTTCCCGGGAGAAGCAGGGCAGCCTCTGAAGCTTTCTTT.

This chain connects TRBV18 to TRBJ1-2, with D possibly TRBD1 on 6 matching bases. V lost 3 bases to trimming and J lost 4 bases, with 15 bases between them. The CDR3 has 15 residues. The germline CDR1 and CDR2 sequences are KGHSH and LQKENI. CDR3 loop: CASSPSTGASYGYTF. DNA of the CDR3: TGTGCCAGCTCACCTTCGACAGGTGCTTCCTATGGCTACACCTTC. The full variable domain, its missing parts supplied by reference TRBV18 and TRBJ1-2, is NAGVMQNPRHLVRRRGQEARLRCSPMKGHSHVYWYRQLPEEGLKFMVYLQKENIIDESGMPKERFSAEFPKEGPSILRIQQVVRGDSAAYFCASSPSTGASYGYTFGSGTRLTVV.

V usage is TRBV7-9 and J usage is TRBJ1-2; the D is unclear. Trimming removed 0 bases from V and 8 bases from J, with 4 bases in between. The length of the CDR3 is 11 residues. Germline-derived CDR1 and CDR2 are SEHNR and FQNEAQ (reference sequence). In DNA form, the CDR3 reads TGTGCCAGCAGCTTAGCGGGCGGCTACACCTTC. Translated: CASSLAGGYTF.

The rearrangement links TRBV2 to TRBJ2-1; 10 bases are shared with TRBD2. Germline V gives CDR1 SNHLY, CDR2 FYNNEI. The CDR3 is 13 amino acids. The J segment lost 8 bases and the V segment lost 6 bases, leaving 4 bases of the junction unmatched. The CDR3 spells CASRLAGIDEQFF. CDR3 DNA sequence: TGTGCCAGCAGACTAGCGGGGATCGATGAGCAGTTCTTC.

The chain has TRBV5-1 and TRBJ2-5; D is possibly TRBD2 (5 bases). Per germline, CDR1 SGHRS and CDR2 YFSETQ. Trimming cost V 4 bases and J 0 bases, with 16 bases left between them. The CDR3 has 16 amino acids. CDR3 coding DNA: TGCGCCAGCAGCCTCGAGCCGGCGGACTACCAAGAGACCCAGTACTTC. This sequence encodes CASSLEPADYQETQYF.

The V call is TRBV29-1, the J call TRBJ1-1, with TRBD1 identical over 8 bases. With 6 bases clipped from V and 4 bases from J, the junction kept 13 bases outside the gene matches. CDR3 length: 15 amino acids. Germline CDR1 reads SQVTM; CDR2 reads ANQGSEA. For the CDR3, the DNA is TGCAGCGTGGGGGGAATAGACAGGGGTAGCACTGAAGCTTTCTTT. This translates into CSVGGIDRGSTEAFF.

This sequence joins TRBV28 and TRBJ2-7; 7 bases fit TRBD1. Germline assignment: CDR1 MDHEN and CDR2 SYDVKM. This CDR3 has 11 amino acids. V shed 9 bases and J 2 bases; nucleotides not matched to a gene: 1. CDR3 DNA sequence: TGTGCCAGTGGACAGGCCTACGAGCAGTACTTC. Protein: CASGQAYEQYF. The complete variable domain, with remaining parts taken from reference TRBV28 and TRBJ2-7, reads DVKVTQSSRYLVKRTGEKVFLECVQDMDHENMFWYRQDPGLGLRLIYFSYDVKMKEKGDIPEGYSVSREKKERFSLILESASTNQTSMYLCASGQAYEQYFGPGTRLTVT.

CDR3 amino acids: CATSREAPGQIYEQYF. CDR3 bases: TGTGCCACCAGCAGAGAGGCGCCGGGACAGATTTACGAGCAGTACTTC. This rearrangement joins TRBV15 to TRBJ2-7; 7 bases match TRBD1. Germline assignment: CDR1 LNHNV and CDR2 YYDKDF (reference sequence). With 0 bases clipped from V and 4 bases from J, the junction kept 9 bases outside the gene matches. CDR3 length: 16 amino acids.

The chain uses TRBV6-5 and TRBJ2-4; a weak D match, TRBD2 (7 bases). The CDR3 contains 14 residues. CDR1 and CDR2 (germline): MNHEY, SVGAGI. V lost 10 bases and J 4 bases, leaving 17 bases between the germline ends. The CDR3 protein is CATRGRGAKNIQYF. CDR3 bases: TGTGCCACCCGGGGGAGGGGGGCGAAAAACATTCAGTACTTC.

This rearrangement joins TRBV7-8 to TRBJ1-2, with D perhaps matching TRBD1 (6 bases). This CDR3 contains 12 residues. V was trimmed by 2 bases and J by 5 bases, leaving 6 bases between them. Germline loops: CDR1 SGHVS, CDR2 FQNEAQ. The CDR3 region has the DNA TGTGCCAGCAGCTTACAGGGGTATGGCTACACCTTC. Translating it yields CASSLQGYGYTF.

J is TRBJ1-1 and V is TRBV10-3; 9 nucleotides agree with TRBD1. V lost 11 bases to trimming and J lost 0 bases; unmatched junction nucleotides: 4. The CDR3 contains 13 residues. Germline V gene data show CDR1 as ENHRY and CDR2 as SYGVKD. The CDR3 sequence is CAVRQGVNTEAFF. CDR3 in DNA: TGTGCCGTAAGACAGGGGGTGAACACTGAAGCTTTCTTT.

The rearrangement links TRBV18 to TRBJ2-3; possible D gene TRBD1, 6 bases. Trimming removed 2 bases from V and 4 bases from J, with 16 bases in between. The CDR3 is made up of 16 amino acids. Germline CDR1 reads KGHSH; CDR2 reads LQKENI. As DNA, the CDR3 is TGTGCCAGCTCACCAAGTTTCAACAGGGCGGCAGATACGCAGTATTTT. Translation: CASSPSFNRAADTQYF.

The chain combines TRBV19 with TRBJ1-5; maybe TRBD1 (5 bases). There are 17 residues in the CDR3. Looked up from germline, CDR1 is LNHDA and CDR2 is SQIVND (reference sequence). V lost 2 bases, J lost 1 base, and 15 bases lay in between. The CDR3 DNA reads TGTGCCAGTAGTATAAACAAGGGGATTTGGAGCAATCAGCCCCAGCATTTT. It is translated as CASSINKGIWSNQPQHF. The entire variable domain, with the rest obtained from reference TRBV19 and TRBJ1-5, is as follows: DGGITQSPKYLFRKEGQNVTLSCEQNLNHDAMYWYRQDPGQGLRLIYYSQIVNDFQKGDIAEGYSVSREKKESFPLTVTSAQKNPTAFYLCASSINKGIWSNQPQHFGDGTRLSIL.

This chain connects TRBV6-8 to TRBJ1-6; 10 bases are a match to TRBD1. This CDR3 is built from 16 residues. Per the germline V gene, CDR1 is MNHGY and CDR2 is SAAAGT. With V trimmed by 9 bases and J by 4 bases, 9 bases remained unmatched. The CDR3 coding sequence is TGTGCCAGGCCTGGGACAGGGGACGGATATAATTCACCCCTCCACTTT. Its translation is CARPGTGDGYNSPLHF.

The chain uses TRBV6-5 and TRBJ1-3, with TRBD1 as a possible D gene (5 bases). Trimming removed 4 bases at V and 0 bases at J, with 13 bases between. There are 16 residues in the CDR3. The germline gives CDR1 MNHEY, CDR2 SVGAGI. CDR3 in DNA: TGTGCCAGCAGTTCCCCAGGGTCGAGCTCTGGAAACACCATATATTTT. This sequence encodes CASSSPGSSSGNTIYF.

This clone appeared a single time. The chain joins TRBV5-1 to TRBJ1-5; 9 positions match TRBD1. The CDR3 covers 15 residues. Germline V lookup: CDR1 SGHRS, CDR2 YFSETQ. Trimming cost V 0 bases and J 7 bases; bases outside gene matches: 5. For the CDR3, the DNA is TGCGCCAGCAGCTTGGGGGACAGGGACTCCCAGCCCCAGCATTTT. The encoded protein is CASSLGDRDSQPQHF.

CDR3 nucleotides: TGTGCCAGCAGCCCCGGAGGCCCTACGGGGCAGTTCTTC. This translates into CASSPGGPTGQFF. The chain couples TRBV7-9 to TRBJ2-1, with D possibly being TRBD2 (5 bases). CDR1 and CDR2 (germline): SEHNR, FQNEAQ (reference sequence). The CDR3 totals 13 residues. V lost 5 bases and J lost 12, with 17 bases in between.

This clone was counted between two and nine times. The chain employs TRBV7-2 and TRBJ2-2; D is unclear. In germline, CDR1 is SGHTA, CDR2 FQGNSA. V gave up 5 bases and J gave up 4 bases, with 14 bases separating them. CDR3 length equals 15 residues. The CDR3 DNA is TGTGCCAGCAGCCCAGGTGGCAGTCGCACCGGGGAGCTGTTTTTT. Translated: CASSPGGSRTGELFF.

This chain links TRBV25-1 with TRBJ2-7; 9 bases fit TRBD1. Germline V gives CDR1 MGHDK, CDR2 SYGVNS. V lost 3 bases, J lost 2 bases, and 5 bases stayed unmatched. The CDR3 is 15 amino acids. The CDR3 sequence: CASSDLGTGTYEQYF. CDR3 nucleotides: TGTGCCAGCAGTGACCTTGGGACAGGGACCTACGAGCAGTACTTC.

This sequence joins TRBV6-5 and TRBJ2-7; 11 positions match TRBD1. In germline, CDR1 is MNHEY, CDR2 SVGAGI. The CDR3 has 14 residues. The V gene end was trimmed by 9 bases and the J gene end by 7 bases; junction bases not matched to a gene: 11. The CDR3 protein is CASGDGTGGSEQYF. DNA of the CDR3: TGTGCCAGTGGGGATGGGACAGGGGGTTCTGAGCAGTACTTC.

This clone was seen a single time. This chain connects TRBV27 to TRBJ2-2; D perhaps matches TRBD2 (5 bases). Germline values: CDR1 MNHEY, CDR2 SMNVEV (reference sequence). CDR3 length equals 13 residues. The V end was cut by 8 bases, the J end by 6 bases, with 13 bases between. The CDR3 DNA is TGTGCCAGCGCCCCAGGACTCCCCGGGGAGCTGTTTTTT. It codes for CASAPGLPGELFF.

This rearrangement joins TRBV9 to TRBJ1-6, with 7 bases fitting TRBD1. CDR1 and CDR2 from the germline V gene are SGDLS and YYNGEE. The CDR3 is 14 amino acids. The junction had 1 base not matched to a gene; V was cut back by 3 bases and J by 4 bases. CDR3 region: CASSGGQYNSPLHF. The CDR3 bases are TGTGCCAGCAGCGGGGGACAGTATAATTCACCCCTCCACTTT.

This chain connects TRBV6-1 to TRBJ2-4, with D uncertain. Germline V lookup: CDR1 MNHNS, CDR2 SASEGT. The CDR3 length is 16 residues. V lost 3 bases to trimming and J lost 0 bases, with 12 bases between them. The CDR3 DNA reads TGTGCCAGCAGTGACGTAGATATCTTAGCCAAAAACATTCAGTACTTC. This encodes CASSDVDILAKNIQYF.

V is TRBV9 and J is TRBJ2-3; a weak D match, TRBD2 (5 bases). The CDR3 sequence is 15 residues long. Germline V gene sequence: CDR1 SGDLS, CDR2 YYNGEE. Trimming removed 2 bases from V and 4 bases from J, with 14 bases in between. The CDR3 is CASSVSRGRADTQYF. In DNA form, the CDR3 reads TGTGCCAGCAGCGTGAGTCGGGGTAGGGCAGATACGCAGTATTTT.

V gene TRBV18 combines with J gene TRBJ2-7; a possible D gene is TRBD2 (6 bases). The CDR3 sequence is 13 residues long. From germline, CDR1 is KGHSH and CDR2 LQKENI. V dropped 5 bases and J dropped 3 bases, with 11 bases sitting between them. CDR3 loop: CASSNLRGYEQYF. CDR3 nucleotides: TGTGCCAGCTCAAACCTGCGGGGCTACGAGCAGTACTTC.

The chain couples TRBV19 to TRBJ1-5; perhaps TRBD1 as D (5 bases). This CDR3 comprises 18 residues. The V end lost 3 bases, the J end lost 5 bases, and 23 bases lay between the germline ends. The germline V gene encodes CDR1 LNHDA and CDR2 SQIVND (reference sequence). CDR3 DNA: TGTGCCAGTAGTATCCGCCCACAGGCTATCAACCTGCATCAGCCCCAGCATTTT. Translation gives CASSIRPQAINLHQPQHF. The complete variable domain, with remaining parts taken from reference TRBV19 and TRBJ1-5, reads DGGITQSPKYLFRKEGQNVTLSCEQNLNHDAMYWYRQDPGQGLRLIYYSQIVNDFQKGDIAEGYSVSREKKESFPLTVTSAQKNPTAFYLCASSIRPQAINLHQPQHFGDGTRLSIL.

V usage is TRBV27 and J usage is TRBJ2-3; D may be TRBD2 (6 bases). V shed 3 bases and J shed 2 bases, with 21 bases lying between them. This CDR3 contains 18 residues. Germline V CDR1 and CDR2: MNHEY, SMNVEV (reference sequence). The CDR3 protein is CASSLTGASGGFTDTQYF. In DNA form, the CDR3 reads TGTGCCAGCAGTTTGACGGGAGCAAGCGGAGGGTTCACAGATACGCAGTATTTT.

V gene TRBV7-8 combines with J gene TRBJ1-5, with D possibly TRBD1 on 6 matching bases. The CDR3 has 16 amino acids. With 3 bases removed from V and 6 bases from J, the gap between germline ends came to 18 bases. CDR1 SGHVS and CDR2 FQNEAQ come from the germline V gene. CDR3 in amino acids: CASSLGLSGGTQPQHF. The CDR3, as DNA: TGTGCCAGCAGCTTGGGTTTAAGCGGGGGCACTCAGCCCCAGCATTTT.